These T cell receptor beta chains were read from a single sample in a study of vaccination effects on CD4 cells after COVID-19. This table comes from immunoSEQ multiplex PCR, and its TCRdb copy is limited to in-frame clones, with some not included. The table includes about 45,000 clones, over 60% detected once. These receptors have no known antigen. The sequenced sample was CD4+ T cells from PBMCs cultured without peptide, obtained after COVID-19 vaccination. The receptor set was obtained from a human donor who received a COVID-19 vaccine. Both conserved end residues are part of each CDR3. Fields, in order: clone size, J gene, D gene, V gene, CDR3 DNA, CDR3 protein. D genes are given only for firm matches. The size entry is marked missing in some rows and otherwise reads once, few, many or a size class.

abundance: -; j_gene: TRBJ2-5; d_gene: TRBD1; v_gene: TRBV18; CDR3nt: TGTGCCAGCTCACCCGGGACAGAAGAGACCCAGTACTTC; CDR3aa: CASSPGTEETQYF
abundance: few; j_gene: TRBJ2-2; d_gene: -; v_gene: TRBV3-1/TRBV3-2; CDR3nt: TGTGCCAGCAGCCATGACGCCGGGGAGCTGTTTTTT; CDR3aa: CASSHDAGELFF
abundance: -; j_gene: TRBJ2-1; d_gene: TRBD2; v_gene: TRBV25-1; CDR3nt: TGTGCCAGCACTAGCGGGATTGAGCAGTTCTTC; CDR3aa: CASTSGIEQFF
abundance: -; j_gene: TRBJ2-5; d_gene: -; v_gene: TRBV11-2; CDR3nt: TGTGCCAGCAGCCCCGGCCAGGGGAGGGAGACCCAGTACTTC; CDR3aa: CASSPGQGRETQYF
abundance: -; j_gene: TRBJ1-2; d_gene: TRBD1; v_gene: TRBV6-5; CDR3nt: TGTGCCAGCAGTACTCGGGACAGGGGCTACACCTTC; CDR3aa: CASSTRDRGYTF
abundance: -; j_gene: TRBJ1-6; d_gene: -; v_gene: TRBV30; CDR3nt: TGTGCCTGGAGTAATCGGGGTCAGGGTCGGAATTCACCCCTCCACTTT; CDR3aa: CAWSNRGQGRNSPLHF
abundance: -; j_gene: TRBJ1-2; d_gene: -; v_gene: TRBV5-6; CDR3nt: TGTGCCAGCAGCTTGGCCCGGGGCTACACCTTC; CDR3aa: CASSLARGYTF
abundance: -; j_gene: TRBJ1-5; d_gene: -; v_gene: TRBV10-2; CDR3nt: TGCGCCAGCAGCTCTGGGACGGGGCAATCGCCCCAGCATTTT; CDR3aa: CASSSGTGQSPQHF
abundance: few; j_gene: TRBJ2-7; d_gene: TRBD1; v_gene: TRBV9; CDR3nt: TGTGCCAGCGGCGGACAGGGGAACTCCTACGAGCAGTACTTC; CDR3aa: CASGGQGNSYEQYF
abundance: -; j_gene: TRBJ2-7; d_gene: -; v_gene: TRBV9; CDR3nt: TGTGCCAGCAGCGTAAGGTGGGAGCCACACGAGCAGTACTTC; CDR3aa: CASSVRWEPHEQYF
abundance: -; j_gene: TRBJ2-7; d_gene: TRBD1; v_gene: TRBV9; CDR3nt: TGTGCCAGCAGCGCCGGGACAGGGGTCGGGTACGAGCAGTACTTC; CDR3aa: CASSAGTGVGYEQYF
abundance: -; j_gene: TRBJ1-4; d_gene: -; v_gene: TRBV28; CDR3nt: TGTGCCAGCAGTCGAGGGGGGTTCACTAATGAAAAACTGTTTTTT; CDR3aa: CASSRGGFTNEKLFF
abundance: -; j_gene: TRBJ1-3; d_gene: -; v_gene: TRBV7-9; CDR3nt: TGTGCCAGCAGCCTCGATCGAGCTGGAAACACCATATATTTT; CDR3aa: CASSLDRAGNTIYF
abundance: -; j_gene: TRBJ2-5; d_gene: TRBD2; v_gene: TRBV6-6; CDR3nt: TGTGCCAGCAGTTGGAACGGGGGGGCCGTGGAGACCCAGTACTTC; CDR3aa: CASSWNGGAVETQYF
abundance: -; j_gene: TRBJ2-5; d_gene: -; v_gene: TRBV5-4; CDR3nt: TGTGCCAGCAGCTTGGGGGTAGAGGGGGCCCAGTACTTC; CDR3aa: CASSLGVEGAQYF
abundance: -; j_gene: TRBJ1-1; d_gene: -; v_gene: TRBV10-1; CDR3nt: TGCGCCAGCAGTTCTGACAAGAACACTGAAGCTTTCTTT; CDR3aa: CASSSDKNTEAFF
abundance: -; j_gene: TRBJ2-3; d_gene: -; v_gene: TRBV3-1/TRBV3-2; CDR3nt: TGTGCCAGCAGCCAAGATCTTGGCGGACTCCATACGCAGTATTTT; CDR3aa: CASSQDLGGLHTQYF
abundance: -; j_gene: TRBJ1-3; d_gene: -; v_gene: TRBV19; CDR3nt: TGTGCCAGTACCTCGACTGGGAGCTCTGGAAACACCATATATTTT; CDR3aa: CASTSTGSSGNTIYF
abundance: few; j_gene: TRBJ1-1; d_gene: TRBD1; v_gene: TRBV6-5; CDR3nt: TGTGCCAGCAGTCGGGGACAGGGGAACACTGAAGCTTTCTTT; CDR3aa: CASSRGQGNTEAFF
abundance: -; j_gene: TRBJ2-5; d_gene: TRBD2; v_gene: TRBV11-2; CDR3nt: TGTGCCAGCACCCTTAGCGGGAGTCGGGAGACCCAGTACTTC; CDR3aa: CASTLSGSRETQYF
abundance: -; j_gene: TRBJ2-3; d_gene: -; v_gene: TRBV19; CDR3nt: TGTGCCAGTAGTATAGAAACAGATACGCAGTATTTT; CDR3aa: CASSIETDTQYF
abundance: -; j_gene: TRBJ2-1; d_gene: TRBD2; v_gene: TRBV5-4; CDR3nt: TGTGCCAGCAGCTCCCCGGGACTAGCGGGAGTTGAGCAGTTCTTC; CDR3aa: CASSSPGLAGVEQFF
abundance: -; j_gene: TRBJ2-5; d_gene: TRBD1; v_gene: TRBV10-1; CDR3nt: TGCGCCAGCAGTGAGCTACAGGGGGCTAACCAAGAGACCCAGTACTTC; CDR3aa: CASSELQGANQETQYF
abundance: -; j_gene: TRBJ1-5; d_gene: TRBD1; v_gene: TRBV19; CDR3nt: TGTGCCAGTGGGGTGGGGGACAGGGGGATTGGGAATCAGCCCCAGCATTTT; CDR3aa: CASGVGDRGIGNQPQHF
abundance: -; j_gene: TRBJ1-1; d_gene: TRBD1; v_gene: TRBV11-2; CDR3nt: TGTGCCAGCAGCGTCCTTAGGGGGCGTACTGAAGCTTTCTTT; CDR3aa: CASSVLRGRTEAFF
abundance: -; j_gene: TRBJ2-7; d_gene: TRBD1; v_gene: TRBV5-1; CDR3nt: TGCGCCAGCAGCAAAGGGGGCGATTACGAGCAGTACTTC; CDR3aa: CASSKGGDYEQYF
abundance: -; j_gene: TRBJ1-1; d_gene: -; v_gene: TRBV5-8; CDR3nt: TGTGCCAGCAGCTTTGAACAGGGAACTGAAGCTTTCTTT; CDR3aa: CASSFEQGTEAFF
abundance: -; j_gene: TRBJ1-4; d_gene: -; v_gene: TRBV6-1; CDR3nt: TGTGCCAGCAGTGACCCCCAATCTGAAAAACTGTTTTTT; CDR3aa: CASSDPQSEKLFF
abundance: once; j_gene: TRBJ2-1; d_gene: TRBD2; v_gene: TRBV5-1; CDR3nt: TGCGCCAGCGGGCTAGCGGGGCTTAATGAGCAGTTCTTC; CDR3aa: CASGLAGLNEQFF
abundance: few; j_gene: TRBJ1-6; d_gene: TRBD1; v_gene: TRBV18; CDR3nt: TGTGCCAGCTCACCCGGGACAGGGGATAATTCACCCCTCCACTTT; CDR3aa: CASSPGTGDNSPLHF
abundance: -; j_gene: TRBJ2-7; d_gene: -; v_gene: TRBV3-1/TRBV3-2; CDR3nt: TGTGCCAGCAGCCAGACTGGCGAGGCGGGCTACGAGCAGTACTTC; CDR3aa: CASSQTGEAGYEQYF
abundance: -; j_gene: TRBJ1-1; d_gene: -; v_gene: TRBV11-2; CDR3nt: TGTGCCAGCAGCTTAGATCGAAACACTGAAGCTTTCTTT; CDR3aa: CASSLDRNTEAFF
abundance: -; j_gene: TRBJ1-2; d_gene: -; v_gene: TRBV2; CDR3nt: TGTGCCAGCAGTGAAGTGCAGGGGCAGTACTATGGCTACACCTTC; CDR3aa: CASSEVQGQYYGYTF
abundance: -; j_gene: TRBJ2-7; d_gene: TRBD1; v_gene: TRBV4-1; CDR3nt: TGCGCCAGCAGCCAGCCCACAGGGGACAGGGCCTACGAGCAGTACTTC; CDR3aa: CASSQPTGDRAYEQYF
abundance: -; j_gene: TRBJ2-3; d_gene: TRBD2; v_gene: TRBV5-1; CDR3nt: TGCGCCAGCAGCGGGGTAGCGGGAGATAGCACAGATACGCAGTATTTT; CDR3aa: CASSGVAGDSTDTQYF
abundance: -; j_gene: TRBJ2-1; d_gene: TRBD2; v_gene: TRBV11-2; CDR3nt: TGTGCCAGCAGCTTTAGGGACTATCGCCCCAATGAGCAGTTCTTC; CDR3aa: CASSFRDYRPNEQFF
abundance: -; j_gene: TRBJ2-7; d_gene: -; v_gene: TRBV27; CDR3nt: TGTGCCAGTGGAAAGGGGGACACCTACGAGCAGTACTTC; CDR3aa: CASGKGDTYEQYF
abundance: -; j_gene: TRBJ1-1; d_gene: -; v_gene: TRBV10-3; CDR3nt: TGTGCCATCAGTGAGTCAACTGAAGCTTTCTTT; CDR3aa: CAISESTEAFF
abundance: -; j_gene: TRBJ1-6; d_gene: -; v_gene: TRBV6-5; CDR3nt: TGTGCCAGCAGTTATAGTCGCAATAATTCACCCCTCCACTTT; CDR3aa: CASSYSRNNSPLHF
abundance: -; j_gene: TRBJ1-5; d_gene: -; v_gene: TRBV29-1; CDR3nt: TGCAGCGTTGCGGGCGCGAATCAGCCCCAGCATTTT; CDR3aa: CSVAGANQPQHF
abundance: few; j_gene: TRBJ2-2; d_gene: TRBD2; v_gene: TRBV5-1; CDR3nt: TGCGCCAGCAGTGTAGCGGGGGTCAACACCGGGGAGCTGTTTTTT; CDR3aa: CASSVAGVNTGELFF
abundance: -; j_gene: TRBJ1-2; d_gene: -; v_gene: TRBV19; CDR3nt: TGTGCCAGTAGTAAGGATCCCCGGGAGGGCTACACCTTC; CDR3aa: CASSKDPREGYTF
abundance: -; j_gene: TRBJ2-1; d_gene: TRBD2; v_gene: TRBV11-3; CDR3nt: TGTGCCAGCAGCCCTTCTAGCGGAGCTTACAATGAGCAGTTCTTC; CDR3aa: CASSPSSGAYNEQFF
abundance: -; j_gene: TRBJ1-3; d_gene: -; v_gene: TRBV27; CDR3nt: TGTGCCAGCAGTTTATCGCGCCCCGAGGGGATCTCTGGAAACACCATATATTTT; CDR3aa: CASSLSRPEGISGNTIYF
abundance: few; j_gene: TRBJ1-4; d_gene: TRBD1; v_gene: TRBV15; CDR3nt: TGTGCCACCAGCGGACAAGGACAGGGGAATGAAAAACTGTTTTTT; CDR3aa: CATSGQGQGNEKLFF
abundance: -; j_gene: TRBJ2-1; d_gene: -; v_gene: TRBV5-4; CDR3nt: TGTGCCAGCACCAAACAGGGCATCGATGAGCAGTTCTTC; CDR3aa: CASTKQGIDEQFF
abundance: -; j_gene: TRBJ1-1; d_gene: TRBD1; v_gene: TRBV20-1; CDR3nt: TGCAGTGCTAGGACAGGGCGAGAAGCTTTCTTT; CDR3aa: CSARTGREAFF
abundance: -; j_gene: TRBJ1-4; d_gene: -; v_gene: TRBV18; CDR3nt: TGTGCCAGCTCACTTGCAGGGGACTCAACTAATGAAAAACTGTTTTTT; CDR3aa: CASSLAGDSTNEKLFF
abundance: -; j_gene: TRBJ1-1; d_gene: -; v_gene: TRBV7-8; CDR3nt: TGTGCCAGCGGACGCTCTCACTACACTGAAGCTTTCTTT; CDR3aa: CASGRSHYTEAFF
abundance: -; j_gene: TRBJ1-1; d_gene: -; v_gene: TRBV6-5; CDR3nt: TGTGCCAGCAGTTACGGCCCCCTGGGGTACGGAGAAGCTTTCTTT; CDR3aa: CASSYGPLGYGEAFF
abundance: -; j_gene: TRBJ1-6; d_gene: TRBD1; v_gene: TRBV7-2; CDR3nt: TGTGCCAGCAGTCGTGCCGGGACAGGAAATTCACCCCTCCACTTT; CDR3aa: CASSRAGTGNSPLHF
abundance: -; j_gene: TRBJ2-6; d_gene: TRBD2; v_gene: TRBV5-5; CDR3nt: TGTGCCAGCAGCTTGTTGCTAGCGGGAGGGCCTGGGGCCAACGTCCTGACTTTC; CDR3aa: CASSLLLAGGPGANVLTF
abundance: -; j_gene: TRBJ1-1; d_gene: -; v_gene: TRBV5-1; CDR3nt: TGCGCCAGCAGCTCCCTGGACTTGAACACTGAAGCTTTCTTT; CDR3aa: CASSSLDLNTEAFF